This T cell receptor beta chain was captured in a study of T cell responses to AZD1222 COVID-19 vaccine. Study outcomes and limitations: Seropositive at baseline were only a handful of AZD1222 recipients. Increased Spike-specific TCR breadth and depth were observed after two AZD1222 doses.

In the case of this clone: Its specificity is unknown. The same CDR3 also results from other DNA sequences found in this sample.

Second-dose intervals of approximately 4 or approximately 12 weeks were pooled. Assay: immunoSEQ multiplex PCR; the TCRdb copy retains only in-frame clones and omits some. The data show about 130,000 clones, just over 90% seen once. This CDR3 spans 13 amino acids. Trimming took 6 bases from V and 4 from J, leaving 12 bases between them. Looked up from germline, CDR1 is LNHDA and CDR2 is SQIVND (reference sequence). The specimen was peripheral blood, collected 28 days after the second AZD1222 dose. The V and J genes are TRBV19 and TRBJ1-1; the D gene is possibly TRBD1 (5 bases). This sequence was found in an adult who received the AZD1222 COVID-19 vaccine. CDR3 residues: CASSRRDGTEAFF. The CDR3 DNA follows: TGTGCCAGTAGCAGGCGGGACGGCACTGAAGCTTTCTTT.